This T cell receptor beta chain comes out of a study of blood T cell repertoires in COVID-19. Participant ages covered roughly 18 to 89 years across 24 US areas. Resolution of symptoms, clearance, or two negative PCRs was present in recovered Cohort 3 donors. Method: immunoSEQ multiplex PCR; TCRdb's copy keeps in-frame clones and lacks some. Counted here are a few hundred thousand clones, approximately 78% occurring once; the ten biggest clones make up 9.2%. Trimming took 5 bases from V and 1 from J; bases not matched to a gene: 7. There are 15 residues in the CDR3. Germline V gene data show CDR1 as LNHDA and CDR2 as SQIVND (reference sequence).

Sequencing input: PBMCs or T cells enriched from blood (not recorded which). The clonotype was recovered from a man in his forties or fifties who had recovered from COVID-19. This sequence joins TRBV19 and TRBJ1-1; 7 nucleotides agree with TRBD1. The CDR3 sequence: CASSSQGMANTEAFF. The CDR3 nucleotides are TGTGCCAGTAGTTCACAGGGGATGGCGAACACTGAAGCTTTCTTT.